This entry is about one T cell receptor (beta chain). Which antigen it targets is not known. Base qualities are not recorded, but no much larger clone differs from it by a single base. This entry comes from a study of PD-1 blockade in classical Hodgkin lymphoma (dated by TCRdb to between 2020 and 2021). Looking at the study overall: Nivolumab dosing was 3 mg/kg intravenously every 2 weeks, continuing until either disease progression or unacceptable toxicity. A peripheral blood immune signature of response to PD-1 blockade in classical Hodgkin lymphoma was defined using TCR beta sequencing and CyTOF.

The CDR3 covers 13 residues, taking in both the cysteine and the phenylalanine. CDR3 DNA is the only sequence kept; it has 39 bases, read in frame from the first base. Trimming removed 5 bases from V and 1 base from J, leaving 8 bases between the germline ends. For CDR1 and CDR2, the germline V gene lists SGHAT and FQNNGV. The sample's time point label, decoded: cycle 2 day 1 (C2D1) of nivolumab. Every trial patient had relapsed following autologous stem cell transplantation, and prior brentuximab vedotin exposure was what differed among cohorts A, B and C. A total of fewer than 70 patients with relapsed/refractory classical Hodgkin lymphoma made up the trial cohort, and each patient's best overall response was complete response, partial response or progressive disease. Single-agent nivolumab was administered to trial patients in the multi-cohort phase II CheckMate 205 trial. An independent review committee assessed best overall response by applying the 2007 International Working Group response criteria. Trial PBMCs were collected immediately before nivolumab initiation (C1D1) and during therapy at cycle 2 day 1 and cycle 4 day 1. After peripheral blood was drawn into 8 mL Vacutainer Cell Preparation Tubes, PBMCs were isolated by centrifugation and then cryopreserved.

The Qiagen DNeasy kit was used to extract genomic DNA both from unsorted PBMCs and from the negatively selected CD4+ and CD8+ fractions. Using primers that anneal to V and J segments, immunoSEQ multiplex PCR amplified the TCR beta CDR3 regions. A synthetic immune receptor repertoire was used to minimize amplification bias, and any remaining bias was removed computationally after sequencing. From the authors' description of their analysis: Custom Python scripts were used to quantify repertoire diversity as the Shannon entropy index. Unsorted, CD4+ and CD8+ repertoires were examined separately, except in combined analyses, for which CD4+ and CD8+ sequences were merged in silico. Clonal expansion was defined as at least a 2-fold frequency increase after treatment relative to C1D1, with a pseudocount of 0.5 for undetected baseline clones. Singleton clones were defined as clones with 0 or 1 copy at C1D1, and non-singleton clones were defined as clones with 2 or more copies. Clones expanded in unsorted samples were annotated as CD4+, CD8+ or unknown by matching protein sequences in sorted samples from the same patient. Wilcoxon tests on paired samples were used to test changes in diversity from C1D1 to C4D1. TCRdb stores this immuneACCESS table with in-frame sequences only. Part of the clones is absent; in the studies checked, under half of the shortfall reflects unresolved V genes, and no reason is known for the rest. The V and J calls and clone size are taken from that table; D and trimming were inferred from the DNA. The sample table lists fewer than 110,000 clones, about 89% of them with a count of one. The ten top clones hold around 6.6% of the sample.

The study at large found these results: CD4+ but not CD8+ TCR diversity rose significantly by C4D1 (p=0.0027 vs p=0.16), most apparent in complete responders (p=0.02). Baseline diversity similar to that of newly diagnosed patients was observed in trial patients achieving complete response, whereas significantly lower diversity was observed in partial responders and progressors. Diversity was lower in patients who began nivolumab less than 1 year after ASCT, so these patients were left out of later analyses to avoid confounding by immune reconstitution. Baseline TCR diversity was reported to be lower in newly diagnosed patients than in healthy donors, and even lower in relapsed/refractory patients. Only a single clinical trial cohort was studied, and what caused the repertoire differences, possibly disease activity or prior therapy, remained undefined.

The rearrangement joined TRBV11-2 to TRBJ1-1; the D gene cannot be named for sure. The TCR originated in a human donor with classical Hodgkin lymphoma. Sequencing was performed on peripheral blood mononuclear cells (PBMCs), taken before the second cycle of nivolumab. The CDR3 corresponds to CASSATRNTEAFF. The DNA sequence is TGTGCCAGCAGCGCTACACGGAACACTGAAGCTTTCTTT.